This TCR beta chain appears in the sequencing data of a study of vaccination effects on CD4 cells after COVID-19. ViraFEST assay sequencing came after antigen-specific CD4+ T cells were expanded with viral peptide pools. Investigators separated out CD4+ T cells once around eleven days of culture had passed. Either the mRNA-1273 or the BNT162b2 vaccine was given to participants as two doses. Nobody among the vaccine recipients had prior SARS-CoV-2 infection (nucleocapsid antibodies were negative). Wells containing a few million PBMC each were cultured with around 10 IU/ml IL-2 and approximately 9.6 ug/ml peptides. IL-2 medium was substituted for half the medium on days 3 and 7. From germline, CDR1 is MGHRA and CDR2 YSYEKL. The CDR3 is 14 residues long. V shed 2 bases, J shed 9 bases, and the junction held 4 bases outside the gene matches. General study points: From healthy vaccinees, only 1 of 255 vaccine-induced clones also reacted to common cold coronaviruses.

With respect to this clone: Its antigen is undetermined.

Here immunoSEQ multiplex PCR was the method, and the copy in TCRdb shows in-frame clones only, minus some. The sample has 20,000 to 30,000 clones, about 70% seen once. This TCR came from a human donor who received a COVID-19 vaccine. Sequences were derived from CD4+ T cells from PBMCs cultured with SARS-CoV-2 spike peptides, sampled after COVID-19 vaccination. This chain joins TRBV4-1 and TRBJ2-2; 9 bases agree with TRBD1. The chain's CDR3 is CASSQPDRGRELFF. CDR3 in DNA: TGCGCCAGCAGCCAACCGGACAGGGGACGGGAGCTGTTTTTT.